The 26 T cell receptor beta chains below all came from one sample that was sequenced in a study of T cells in Graves' hyperthyroidism and ophthalmopathy. Amplification of TCR beta CDR3 regions used RNA as the template. Researchers ran a first-round RT-PCR on the TCR CDR3 using the HTBI primer set. TCRdb processed the multiplex PCR reads anew with MiXCR; each CDR3 protein has one entry. Altogether 250,000 to 350,000 distinct CDR3 sequences are present, 22% being singletons, with the ten largest covering about 60%. What was sequenced was blood. These TCRs come from a man aged 30 to 39 with Graves' ophthalmopathy.

The V and J genes are TRBV19 and TRBJ2-2; D is undetermined. Germline values: CDR1 LNHDA, CDR2 SQIVND (reference sequence). This CDR3 comprises 13 residues. With 1 base removed from V and 6 bases from J, the gap between germline ends came to 6 bases. CDR3 coding DNA: TGTGCCAGTAGTATAGTCCCTCCCGGGGAGCTGTTTTTT. It encodes CASSIVPPGELFF.

V is TRBV2 and J is TRBJ1-5; D remains unclear. V lost 7 bases, J lost 6 bases, and 10 bases lay in between. The CDR3 has 12 amino acids. CDR1 is SNHLY, CDR2 FYNNEI, per germline. The CDR3 loop is CASKGGTQPQHF. CDR3 DNA: TGTGCCAGCAAAGGAGGCACTCAGCCCCAGCATTTT.

This clonotype was detected many times. This sequence joins TRBV30 and TRBJ2-2; D possibly uses TRBD1 or TRBD2 (6 bases each). The CDR3 runs 13 residues. Germline V CDR1 and CDR2: GTSNPN, SVGIG (reference sequence). Deletions cut 4 bases from V and 7 bases from J, with 13 bases between. The CDR3 DNA follows: TGTGCCTGGATTGCGGGACAACACGGGGAGCTGTTTTTT. Encoded protein: CAWIAGQHGELFF.

This sequence joins TRBV12-3 or TRBV12-4 and TRBJ1-4; tentatively, D is TRBD1 (6 bases). The CDR3 contains 13 residues. The V and J ends lost 5 bases and 10 bases respectively, with 14 bases between them. For the CDR3, the DNA is TGTGCCAGCAGTCAAAACAGGGAGGGAAAACTGTTTTTT. It specifies CASSQNREGKLFF.

This clonotype was observed a handful of times. This sequence joins TRBV29-1 and TRBJ1-1; 10 nucleotides agree with TRBD1. Per germline, CDR1 SQVTM and CDR2 ANQGSEA. J lost 5 bases, V lost 7 bases, and 16 bases had no gene match. The CDR3 totals 16 residues. The CDR3 DNA sequence: TGCAGCGCCAACGCCCGGGACAGGGGAGTACGAACTGAAGCTTTCTTT. Translation: CSANARDRGVRTEAFF.

This clonotype has a single count. The CDR3 here is CASSQDFSSYNEQFF. CDR3 bases: TGTGCCAGCAGCCAGGACTTTTCCTCCTACAATGAGCAGTTCTTC. The chain combines TRBV4-2 with TRBJ2-1; D may be TRBD2 (5 bases). The CDR3 covers 15 residues. Trimming took off 3 bases at V and 0 bases at J, with 9 bases between the two ends. The germline V gene has CDR1 LGHNA and CDR2 YNFKEQ.

This clonotype has a handful of counts. V usage is TRBV29-1 and J usage is TRBJ1-1, with D unclear. Germline assignment: CDR1 SQVTM and CDR2 ANQGSEA. CDR3 length: 13 amino acids. V lost 7 bases, J lost 4 bases, and 16 bases lay in between. CDR3 coding DNA: TGCAGCGCTTTCATTGGAGAGGCCACTGAAGCTTTCTTT. Translating it yields CSAFIGEATEAFF. Full variable domain (outside the CDR3, taken from reference TRBV29-1 and TRBJ1-1): SAVISQKPSRDICQRGTSLTIQCQVDSQVTMMFWYRQQPGQSLTLIATANQGSEATYESGFVIDKFPISRPNLTFSTLTVSNMSPEDSSIYLCSAFIGEATEAFFGQGTRLTVV.

This clonotype was found many times. The rearrangement links TRBV9 to TRBJ2-7; the match to TRBD1 covers 8 bases. This CDR3 is 14 amino acids long. Germline CDR1 SGDLS, CDR2 YYNGEE. V lost 3 bases to trimming and J lost 4 bases; unmatched junction nucleotides: 6. The CDR3 spells CASSAGTGGYEQYF. CDR3 DNA sequence: TGTGCCAGCAGCGCCGGGACAGGAGGATACGAGCAGTACTTC.

V gene TRBV20-1 combines with J gene TRBJ1-3, with D tentatively TRBD1 (5 bases). The CDR3 is made up of 13 amino acids. From germline, CDR1 is DFQATT and CDR2 SNEGSKA (reference sequence). V was pared by 4 bases and J by 1 base, with 8 bases between. The CDR3 spells CSATPGSGNTIYF. The CDR3 bases are TGCAGTGCTACTCCAGGGTCTGGAAACACCATATATTTT.

This clonotype has more than one count but fewer than ten. The V call is TRBV7-9, the J call TRBJ2-1, with 11 bases lining up with TRBD2. With V trimmed by 4 bases and J by 7 bases, 6 bases remained unmatched. The germline CDR1 and CDR2 sequences are SEHNR and FQNEAQ (reference sequence). The CDR3 covers 15 residues. This CDR3 is CASSSRLAGTNEQFF. DNA of the CDR3: TGTGCCAGCAGCTCCCGACTAGCGGGGACGAATGAGCAGTTCTTC.

This clonotype was observed a handful of times. V gene TRBV28 combines with J gene TRBJ2-1; TRBD2 matches 7 bases. CDR1 and CDR2 from the germline V gene are MDHEN and SYDVKM. The CDR3 has 21 amino acids. V was clipped by 3 bases and J by 0 bases; unmatched bases: 20. CDR3 sequence: CASSFLQLGLQSSSSYNEQFF. The CDR3 nucleotides read TGTGCCAGCAGTTTTCTACAGCTGGGACTACAAAGCTCTAGCTCCTACAATGAGCAGTTCTTC.

The sample holds many counts of this clonotype. The chain uses TRBV6-2 or TRBV6-3 and TRBJ1-1; D is ambiguous. Germline V lookup: CDR1 MNHEY, CDR2 SVGEGT. V lost 4 bases, J lost 1 base, and 7 bases lay in between. The CDR3 length is 13 residues. The CDR3 spells CASSWRGNTEAFF. CDR3 nucleotide sequence: TGTGCCAGCAGTTGGCGGGGGAACACTGAAGCTTTCTTT.

Within the sample, this clonotype is medium-sized. This chain uses TRBV18 with TRBJ1-1; weak D call: TRBD1 (5 bases). Germline V lookup: CDR1 KGHSH, CDR2 LQKENI. Trimming cost V 6 bases and J 4 bases, with 15 bases left between them. The CDR3 consists of 14 residues. This CDR3 reads CASSHAQEATEAFF. The CDR3 DNA reads as TGTGCCAGCTCCCACGCACAGGAGGCCACTGAAGCTTTCTTT.

The chain carries TRBV9 and TRBJ2-7, with unresolved D. Germline lookup yields CDR1 SGDLS and CDR2 YYNGEE. This CDR3 comprises 12 residues. V lost 4 bases and J lost 6, with 11 bases in between. The DNA of the CDR3 is TGTGCCAGCAGCTTTACGCCGTCCGAGCAGTACTTC. Translating it yields CASSFTPSEQYF.

The sample holds a few counts of this clonotype. The chain combines TRBV5-1 with TRBJ2-5; D ambiguous. Trimming took off 5 bases at V and 2 bases at J, with 7 bases between the two ends. Per germline, CDR1 SGHRS and CDR2 YFSETQ. This CDR3 is built from 12 residues. The CDR3 DNA sequence: TGCGCCAGCAGGGTAGCTCAAGAGACCCAGTACTTC. This gives the protein CASRVAQETQYF.

The V and J genes are TRBV9 and TRBJ2-6; possibly TRBD1 for D (5 bases). The V gene lost 0 bases and the J gene lost 4 bases, with 11 bases spanning the gap. The CDR3 is 16 amino acids. Germline CDR1 SGDLS, CDR2 YYNGEE. The CDR3 protein is CASSVASRAGANVLTF. The CDR3 nucleotides are TGTGCCAGCAGCGTAGCTTCCAGGGCCGGGGCCAACGTCCTGACTTTC.

The chain has TRBV6-5 and TRBJ2-3; D is possibly TRBD1 or TRBD2 (5 bases each). The CDR3 has 16 residues. Looked up from germline, CDR1 is MNHEY and CDR2 is SVGAGI. Trimming shortened V by 4 bases and J by 6 bases, and 20 bases separated the two germline ends. The DNA for the CDR3 is TGTGCCAGCAGTTCTGGGGGACGGACCGGAACGGATACGCAGTATTTT. This sequence encodes CASSSGGRTGTDTQYF.

The V gene is TRBV20-1, the J gene TRBJ1-1; 9 nucleotides line up with TRBD1. The CDR3 totals 14 residues. With V trimmed by 6 bases and J by 5 bases, 10 bases remained unmatched. Looked up from germline, CDR1 is DFQATT and CDR2 is SNEGSKA (reference sequence). CDR3 region: CSATLTGGGTEAFF. For the CDR3, the DNA is TGCAGTGCAACTCTTACAGGGGGCGGTACTGAAGCTTTCTTT.

This clonotype was recorded at least ten times. The V and J genes are TRBV3-1 and TRBJ1-6; TRBD1 agrees at 9 bases. The V segment lost 1 base and the J segment 9 bases; nucleotides outside the gene matches: 10. CDR1 and CDR2 (germline): LGHDT, YNNKEL (reference sequence). CDR3 length: 17 residues. The CDR3 nucleotides are TGTGCCAGCAGCCAAGCCCTACCGGGACAGGGCGGTTCACCCCTCCACTTT. Translation: CASSQALPGQGGSPLHF.

The V gene is TRBV27, the J gene TRBJ2-5, with a possible D match to TRBD2 (5 bases). The length of the CDR3 is 15 residues. Trimming removed 1 base at V and 1 base at J, with 10 bases between. Germline CDR1 and CDR2: MNHEY and SMNVEV (reference sequence). CDR3 bases: TGTGCCAGCAGTTTATGGGGAGTTGGCCAAGAGACCCAGTACTTC. Translated: CASSLWGVGQETQYF.

This clonotype was seen ten or more times. The V call is TRBV2, the J call TRBJ2-1; the D gene is possibly TRBD2 (6 bases). The CDR3 runs 15 residues. Germline-derived CDR1 and CDR2 are SNHLY and FYNNEI. The germline V and J ends were trimmed by 4 bases and 2 bases, with 12 bases remaining between them. CDR3 loop: CASSGGTLAYNEQFF. The CDR3 DNA follows: TGTGCCAGCAGTGGCGGGACCCTCGCCTACAATGAGCAGTTCTTC.

Ten or more counts support this clonotype. V and J are TRBV2 and TRBJ1-5; D is possibly TRBD1 (5 bases). The CDR3 sequence is 13 residues long. Trimming took off 7 bases at V and 5 bases at J, with 12 bases between the two ends. Germline lookup yields CDR1 SNHLY and CDR2 FYNNEI. CDR3 DNA sequence: TGTGCCAGCAAAGACGGGGGTTATCAGCCCCAGCATTTT. Amino acid sequence: CASKDGGYQPQHF.

The chain is built from TRBV18 and TRBJ2-2; TRBD2 matches 9 bases. From germline, CDR1 is KGHSH and CDR2 LQKENI. Trimming cost V 6 bases and J 5 bases; bases outside gene matches: 7. The length of the CDR3 is 15 residues. This chain's CDR3 is CASSSGTSRTGELFF. For the CDR3, the DNA is TGTGCCAGCTCGTCCGGGACTAGCCGTACCGGGGAGCTGTTTTTT.

About this clonotype: One end of the junction is discordant with germline, which a read error may explain. This chain links TRBV15 with TRBJ2-1, with 7 bases fitting TRBD2. The CDR3 totals 13 residues. Germline assignment: CDR1 LNHNV and CDR2 YYDKDF (reference sequence). CDR3 sequence reads: CATIRDRRGGQFF. CDR3 coding DNA: TGTGCCACCATCAGAGATCGGCGCGGGGGGCAGTTCTTC. Using reference TRBV15 and TRBJ2-1 for the parts outside the CDR3, the full variable domain is DAMVIQNPRYQVTQFGKPVTLSCSQTLNHNVMYWYQQKSSQAPKLLFHYYDKDFNNEADTPDNFQSRRPNTSFCFLDIRSPGLGDTAMYLCATIRDRRGGQFFGPGTRLTVL.

This chain uses TRBV7-2 with TRBJ2-1; 7 bases are shared with TRBD2. The CDR3 has 13 residues. Per the germline V gene, CDR1 is SGHTA and CDR2 is FQGNSA. The trim removed 5 bases at V and 9 bases at J, leaving 7 bases unmatched. The CDR3 protein is CASSAPASGEQFF. As DNA, the CDR3 is TGTGCCAGCAGCGCTCCAGCTAGCGGTGAGCAGTTCTTC.

This clonotype has a handful of counts. The J gene is TRBJ1-1, the V gene TRBV29-1, with 10 bases matching TRBD1. J was trimmed by 6 bases and V by 7 bases; bases with no gene match: 5. The CDR3 has 12 amino acids. Germline loops: CDR1 SQVTM, CDR2 ANQGSEA. The CDR3 bases are TGCAGCGCGCGGGACAGGGGAGCTGAAGCTTTCTTT. Its protein is CSARDRGAEAFF. Full variable domain (outside the CDR3, taken from reference TRBV29-1 and TRBJ1-1): SAVISQKPSRDICQRGTSLTIQCQVDSQVTMMFWYRQQPGQSLTLIATANQGSEATYESGFVIDKFPISRPNLTFSTLTVSNMSPEDSSIYLCSARDRGAEAFFGQGTRLTVV.